The clone carrying this TCR beta chain was detected a few times. From the RT-PCR reads, TCRdb called clonotypes with MiXCR, one entry per CDR3 protein. This table has about 680,000 distinct CDR3 sequences, approximately 15% appearing once. V lost 3 bases and J 0 bases, leaving 17 bases between the germline ends. Per germline, CDR1 KGHDR and CDR2 SFDVKD. The CDR3 covers 19 residues. The sequenced sample consisted of memory CD4+ T cells from blood. The source is a female donor in good health, serving as a healthy control. The chain carries TRBV24-1 and TRBJ2-6, with D possibly called TRBD1 or TRBD2 (6 bases each). The chain's CDR3 is CATSDPTGAISSGANVLTF. The CDR3 bases are TGTGCCACCAGTGATCCCACGGGGGCCATCAGCTCTGGGGCCAACGTCCTGACTTTC.